This T cell receptor beta chain was found in a study of a mutant IDH1 vaccine in newly diagnosed glioma. The repertoire was sequenced with immunoSEQ multiplex PCR; TCRdb's copy has only in-frame clones and lacks some. The repertoire consists of tens of thousands of clones, with less than 75% occurring once and the leading ten covering roughly 5%. Germline V gene sequence: CDR1 MNHEY, CDR2 SMNVEV (reference sequence). J was trimmed by 2 bases and V by 5 bases; bases with no gene match: 4. The CDR3 is 15 residues long. Of note for this clone: What it binds is unknown.

The time point was: week 47, end of study. Alongside topical imiquimod, each dose of vaccine comprised 300 ug of mutant IDH1 20-mer peptide. The sample consisted of peripheral blood mononuclear cells (PBMCs), taken from a glioma patient whose treatment included an IDH1 peptide vaccine. This chain links TRBV27 with TRBJ1-4; TRBD1 matches at 8 bases. This sequence originates from a man aged 35 to 55 with glioma. Some clones in this sample may be carry-over from other donors' samples. The CDR3: CASSPRTGTNEKLFF. CDR3 nucleotide sequence: TGTGCCAGCAGTCCGCGGACAGGGACTAATGAAAAACTGTTTTTT. Using reference TRBV27 and TRBJ1-4 for the parts outside the CDR3, the full variable domain is EAQVTQNPRYLITVTGKKLTVTCSQNMNHEYMSWYRQDPGLGLRQIYYSMNVEVTDKGDVPEGYKVSRKEKRNFPLILESPSPNQTSLYFCASSPRTGTNEKLFFGSGTQLSVL.